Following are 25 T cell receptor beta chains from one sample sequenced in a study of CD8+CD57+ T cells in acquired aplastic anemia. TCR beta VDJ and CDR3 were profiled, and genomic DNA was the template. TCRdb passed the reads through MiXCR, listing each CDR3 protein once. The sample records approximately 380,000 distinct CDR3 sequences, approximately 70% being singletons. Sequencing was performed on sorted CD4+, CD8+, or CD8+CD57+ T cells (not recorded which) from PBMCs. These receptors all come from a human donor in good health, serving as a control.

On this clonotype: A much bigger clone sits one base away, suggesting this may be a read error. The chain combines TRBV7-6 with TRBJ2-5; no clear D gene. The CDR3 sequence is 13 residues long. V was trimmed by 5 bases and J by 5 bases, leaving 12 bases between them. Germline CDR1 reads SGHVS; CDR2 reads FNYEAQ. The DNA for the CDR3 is TGTGCCAGCAGCCTCTTGACCGGGGAGACCCAGTACTTC. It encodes CASSLLTGETQYF. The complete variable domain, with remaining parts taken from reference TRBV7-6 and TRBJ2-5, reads GAGVSQSPRYKVTKRGQDVALRCDPISGHVSLYWYRQALGQGPEFLTYFNYEAQQDKSGLPNDRFSAERPEGSISTLTIQRTEQRDSAMYRCASSLLTGETQYFGPGTRLLVL.

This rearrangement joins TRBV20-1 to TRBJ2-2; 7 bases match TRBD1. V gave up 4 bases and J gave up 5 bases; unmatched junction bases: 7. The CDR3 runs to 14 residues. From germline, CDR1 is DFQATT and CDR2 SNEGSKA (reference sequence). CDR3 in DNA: TGCAGTGCTATCGACAGGGAAGGGACCGGGGAGCTGTTTTTT. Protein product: CSAIDREGTGELFF.

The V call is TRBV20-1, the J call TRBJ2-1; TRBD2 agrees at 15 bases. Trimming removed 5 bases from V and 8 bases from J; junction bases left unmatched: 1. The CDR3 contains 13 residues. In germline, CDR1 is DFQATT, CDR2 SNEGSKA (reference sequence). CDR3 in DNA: TGCAGTGCTTGGACTAGCGGGGGGGATGAGCAGTTCTTC. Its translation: CSAWTSGGDEQFF.

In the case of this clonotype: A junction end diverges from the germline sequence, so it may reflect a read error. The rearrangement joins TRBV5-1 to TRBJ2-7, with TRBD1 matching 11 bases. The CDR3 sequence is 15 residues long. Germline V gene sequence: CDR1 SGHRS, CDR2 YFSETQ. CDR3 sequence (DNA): TGTGCTAGCAGCTTAGCCGGGACAGGGGGCTACGAGCAGTACTTC. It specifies CASSLAGTGGYEQYF.

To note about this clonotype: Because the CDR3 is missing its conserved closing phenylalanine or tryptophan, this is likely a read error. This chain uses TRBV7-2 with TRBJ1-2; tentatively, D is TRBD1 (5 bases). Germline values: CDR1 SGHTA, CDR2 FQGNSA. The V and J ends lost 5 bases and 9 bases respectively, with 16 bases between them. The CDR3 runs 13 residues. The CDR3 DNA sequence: TGTGCCAGCAGCGCGGGGGGGGGATGCTGCTACACCTCA. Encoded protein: CASSAGGGCCYTS.

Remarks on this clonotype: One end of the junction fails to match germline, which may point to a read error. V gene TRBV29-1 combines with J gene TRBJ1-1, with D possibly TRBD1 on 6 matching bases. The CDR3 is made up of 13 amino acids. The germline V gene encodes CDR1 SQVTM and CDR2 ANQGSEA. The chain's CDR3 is CSVGEGVGRKALF. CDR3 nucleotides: TGCAGTGTGGGAGAGGGGGTGGGGAGGAAAGCTCTCTTT. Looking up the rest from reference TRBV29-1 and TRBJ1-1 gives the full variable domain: SAVISQKPSRDICQRGTSLTIQCQVDSQVTMMFWYRQQPGQSLTLIATANQGSEATYESGFVIDKFPISRPNLTFSTLTVSNMSPEDSSIYLCSVGEGVGRKALFGQGTRLTVV.

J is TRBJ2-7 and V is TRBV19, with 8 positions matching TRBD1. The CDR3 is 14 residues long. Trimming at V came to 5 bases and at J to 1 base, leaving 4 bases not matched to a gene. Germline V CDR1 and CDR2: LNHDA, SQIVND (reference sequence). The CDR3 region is CASSWTGFSYEQYF. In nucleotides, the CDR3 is TGTGCCAGTAGTTGGACAGGGTTTTCCTACGAGCAGTACTTC.

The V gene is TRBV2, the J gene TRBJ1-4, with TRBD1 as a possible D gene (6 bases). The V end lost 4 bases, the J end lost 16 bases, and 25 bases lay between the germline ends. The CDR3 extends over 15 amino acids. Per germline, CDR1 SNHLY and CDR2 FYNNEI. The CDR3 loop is CASSAGAPTHERQFF. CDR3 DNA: TGTGCCAGCAGTGCAGGGGCTCCAACTCATGAAAGACAGTTTTTT.

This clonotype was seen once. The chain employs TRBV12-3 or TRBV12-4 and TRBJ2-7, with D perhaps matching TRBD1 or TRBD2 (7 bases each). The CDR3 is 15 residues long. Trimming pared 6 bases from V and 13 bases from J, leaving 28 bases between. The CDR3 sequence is CASSLQGRALGYGYF. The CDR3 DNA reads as TGTGCCAGCAGCCTACAGGGGAGGGCATTAGGCTATGGCTACTTC.

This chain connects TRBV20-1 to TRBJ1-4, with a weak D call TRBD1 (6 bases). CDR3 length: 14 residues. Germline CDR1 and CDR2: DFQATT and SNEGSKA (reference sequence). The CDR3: CSAGCGGRSEKLFF. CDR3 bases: TGCAGCGCTGGATGCGGGGGGCGCAGTGAAAAACTGTTTTTT.

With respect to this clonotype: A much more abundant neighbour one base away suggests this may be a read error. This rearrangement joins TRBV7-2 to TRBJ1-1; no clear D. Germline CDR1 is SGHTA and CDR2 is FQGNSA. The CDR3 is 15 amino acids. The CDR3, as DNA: TGCGCCAGCAGCCCAGACTTTCGGGGGAACACTGAAGCTTTCTTT. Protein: CASSPDFRGNTEAFF.

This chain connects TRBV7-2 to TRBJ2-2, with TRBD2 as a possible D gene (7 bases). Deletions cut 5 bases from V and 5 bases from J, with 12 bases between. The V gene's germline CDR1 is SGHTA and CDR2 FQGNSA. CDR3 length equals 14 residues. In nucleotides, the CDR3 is TGTGCCAGCAGCAAGGGGGGGTCGACCGGGGAGCTGTTTTTT. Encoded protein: CASSKGGSTGELFF. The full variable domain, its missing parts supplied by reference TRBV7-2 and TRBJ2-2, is GAGVSQSPSNKVTEKGKDVELRCDPISGHTALYWYRQSLGQGLEFLIYFQGNSAPDKSGLPSDRFSAERTGGSVSTLTIQRTQQEDSAVYLCASSKGGSTGELFFGEGSRLTVL.

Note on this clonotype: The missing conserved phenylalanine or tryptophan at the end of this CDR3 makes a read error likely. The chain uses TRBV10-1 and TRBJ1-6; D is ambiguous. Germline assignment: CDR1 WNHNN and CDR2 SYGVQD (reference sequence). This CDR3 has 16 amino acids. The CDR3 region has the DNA TGCGCCATCAGTGGCTGGCACCCTGACGAAGGATCACCACTCCACCTT. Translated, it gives CAISGWHPDEGSPLHL.

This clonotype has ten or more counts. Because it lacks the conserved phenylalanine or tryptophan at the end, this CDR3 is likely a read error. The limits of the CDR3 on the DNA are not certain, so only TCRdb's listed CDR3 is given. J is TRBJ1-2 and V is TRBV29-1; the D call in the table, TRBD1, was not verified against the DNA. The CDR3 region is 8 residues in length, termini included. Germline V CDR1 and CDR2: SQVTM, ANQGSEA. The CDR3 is CSVGQGEV.

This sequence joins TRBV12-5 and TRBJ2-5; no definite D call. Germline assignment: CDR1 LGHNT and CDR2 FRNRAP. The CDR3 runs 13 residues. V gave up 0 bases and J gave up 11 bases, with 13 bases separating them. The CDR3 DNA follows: TGTGCTAGTGGTTTGGTATCGTCGGAGATACAGTACTTC. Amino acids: CASGLVSSEIQYF.

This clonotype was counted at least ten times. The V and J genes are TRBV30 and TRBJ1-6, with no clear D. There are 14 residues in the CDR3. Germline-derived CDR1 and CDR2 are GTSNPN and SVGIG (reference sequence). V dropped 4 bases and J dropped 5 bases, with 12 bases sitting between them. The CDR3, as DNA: TGTGCCTGGAACGGCGTTATTAATAATTCACCCCTCCACTTT. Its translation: CAWNGVINNSPLHF. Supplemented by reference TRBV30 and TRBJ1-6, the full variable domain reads SQTIHQWPATLVQPVGSPLSLECTVEGTSNPNLYWYRQAAGRGLQLLFYSVGIGQISSEVPQNLSASRPQDRQFILSSKKLLLSDSGFYLCAWNGVINNSPLHFGNGTRLTVT.

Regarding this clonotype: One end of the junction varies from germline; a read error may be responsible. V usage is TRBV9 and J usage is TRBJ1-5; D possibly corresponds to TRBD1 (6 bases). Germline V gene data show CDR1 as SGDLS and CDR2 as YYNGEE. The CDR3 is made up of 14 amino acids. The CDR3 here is CASSVGGAGETENF. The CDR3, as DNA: TGTGCCAGCAGCGTTGGGGGGGCTGGCGAGACGGAGAATTTT.

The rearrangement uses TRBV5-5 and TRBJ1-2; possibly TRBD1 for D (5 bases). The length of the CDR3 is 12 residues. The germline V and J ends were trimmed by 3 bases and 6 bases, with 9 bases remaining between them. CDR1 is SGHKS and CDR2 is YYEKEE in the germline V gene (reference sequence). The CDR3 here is CASSSRRDGYTF. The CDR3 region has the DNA TGTGCCAGCAGCTCACGCAGGGATGGCTACACCTTC.

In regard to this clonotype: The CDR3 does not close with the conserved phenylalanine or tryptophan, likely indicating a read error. CDR3 region: CACGGGAGAYEQYS. The DNA of the CDR3 is TGTGCCTGCGGAGGTGGGGCAGGGGCCTACGAGCAGTACTCC. V gene TRBV9 combines with J gene TRBJ2-7, with a possible D match to TRBD1 (6 bases). The V end was cut by 10 bases, the J end by 2 bases, with 19 bases between. The CDR3 has 14 residues. Germline V gene data show CDR1 as SGDLS and CDR2 as YYNGEE.

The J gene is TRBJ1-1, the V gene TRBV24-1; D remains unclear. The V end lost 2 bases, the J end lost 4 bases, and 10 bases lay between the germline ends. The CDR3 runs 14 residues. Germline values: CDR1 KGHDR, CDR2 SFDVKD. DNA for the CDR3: TGTGCCACCAGTGATTCTTCGTTCTTCACTGAAGCTTTCTTT. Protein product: CATSDSSFFTEAFF.

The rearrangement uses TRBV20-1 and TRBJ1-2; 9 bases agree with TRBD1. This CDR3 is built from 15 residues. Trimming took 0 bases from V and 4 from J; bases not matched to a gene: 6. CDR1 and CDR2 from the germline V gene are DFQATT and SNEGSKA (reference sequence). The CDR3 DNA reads TGCAGTGCTAGAGATAGGGGACAGGGAGTCTATGGCTACACCTTC. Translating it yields CSARDRGQGVYGYTF.

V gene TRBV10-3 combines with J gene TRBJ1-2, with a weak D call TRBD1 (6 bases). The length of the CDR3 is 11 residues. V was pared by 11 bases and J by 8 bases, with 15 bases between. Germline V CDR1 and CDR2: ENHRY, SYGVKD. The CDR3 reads CAAGTKEGYTF. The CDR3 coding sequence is TGTGCCGCCGGGACAAAGGAAGGCTACACCTTC.

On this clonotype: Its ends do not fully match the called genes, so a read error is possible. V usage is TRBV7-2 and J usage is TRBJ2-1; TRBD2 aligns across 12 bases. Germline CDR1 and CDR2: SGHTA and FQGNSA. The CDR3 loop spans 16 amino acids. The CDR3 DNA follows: TGTGCCAGCAGCCCAGTACTAGCGGGGGGAACCAATGAACAGTTCTTC. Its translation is CASSPVLAGGTNEQFF.

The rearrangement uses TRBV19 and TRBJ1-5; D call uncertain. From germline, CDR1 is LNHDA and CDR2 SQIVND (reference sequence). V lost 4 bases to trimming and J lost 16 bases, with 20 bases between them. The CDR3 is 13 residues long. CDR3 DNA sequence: TGTGCCAGTAGTACAGGAGGATTACAGTCCCCCCATTTT. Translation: CASSTGGLQSPHF.

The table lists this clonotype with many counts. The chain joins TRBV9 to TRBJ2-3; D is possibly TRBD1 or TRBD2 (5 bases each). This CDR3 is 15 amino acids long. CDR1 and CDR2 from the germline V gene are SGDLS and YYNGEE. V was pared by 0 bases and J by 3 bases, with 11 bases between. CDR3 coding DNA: TGTGCCAGCAGCGTAGGTTCTTGGGGGACAGATACGCAGTATTTT. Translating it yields CASSVGSWGTDTQYF.